This TCR beta chain was recovered during a study of T cell responses to AZD1222 COVID-19 vaccine. Study results and caveats: Only after the peak T cell response were repertoires sampled. Females outnumbered males among donors, who were mostly white British; clonal diversity was possibly underestimated. Spike-specific TCR breadth and depth rose after two AZD1222 doses.

Germline loops: CDR1 SQVTM, CDR2 ANQGSEA. V gave up 0 bases and J gave up 2 bases, with 10 bases separating them. CDR3 length: 15 residues. The data were produced by immunoSEQ multiplex PCR, yet TCRdb's version contains in-frame clones alone and is incomplete. The sample has some 150,000 clones, more than 85% seen once; the top ten hold 3.5% to 4.5%. To note about this clone: What it binds is unknown.

The source is an adult in good health. The chain couples TRBV29-1 to TRBJ1-4, with a possible D match to TRBD1 (5 bases). The specimen was peripheral blood, collected on day 0 of AZD1222 vaccination. CDR3 residues: CSVEDGWGTNEKLFF. The DNA of the CDR3 is TGCAGCGTTGAAGATGGTTGGGGCACTAATGAAAAACTGTTTTTT. Full variable domain (outside the CDR3, taken from reference TRBV29-1 and TRBJ1-4): SAVISQKPSRDICQRGTSLTIQCQVDSQVTMMFWYRQQPGQSLTLIATANQGSEATYESGFVIDKFPISRPNLTFSTLTVSNMSPEDSSIYLCSVEDGWGTNEKLFFGSGTQLSVL.